This TCR beta chain was recovered during a study of tumor-infiltrating lymphocytes in localized non-small cell lung cancer. Background on the study: Tumor tissue and non-adjacent uninvolved lung came from each patient.

In this sample, this clone turned up once. Some clones are missing from TCRdb's copy, which holds only in-frame ones; the method was immunoSEQ multiplex PCR. The profile covers some 9,300 clones, with around 73% appearing a single time and 17% taken by the ten largest. CDR3 length equals 15 residues. Trimming took 1 base from V and 3 from J, leaving 12 bases between them. Per the germline V gene, CDR1 is MNHNY and CDR2 is SVGAGI (reference sequence). This sequence was found in a human donor with non-small cell lung cancer. V and J are TRBV6-6 and TRBJ1-2, with D perhaps TRBD1 (6 bases). Material: uninvolved lung tissue not adjacent to the tumor. The CDR3 nucleotides read TGTGCCAGCAGTTACTGGGGCAGGGGCGACTATGGCTACACCTTC. It codes for CASSYWGRGDYGYTF.